This passage covers 32 T cell receptor beta chains from one sample sequenced in a study of control samples from healthy donors and cancer patients. Produced via immunoSEQ multiplex PCR; TCRdb's table is partial and in-frame only. The table lists approximately 100,000 clones, about nine tenths of them singletons. The material sequenced was blood. The source is a human donor in good health. The donor label of this sample is uncertain.

This CDR3 is CASSTGVGTYEQYV. For the CDR3, the DNA is TGTGCCAGCAGTACAGGGGTGGGGACCTACGAGCAGTACGTC. This chain joins TRBV6-5 and TRBJ2-7, with TRBD1 matching over 7 bases. This CDR3 is 14 amino acids long. Losses at the gene ends were 5 bases for V and 2 bases for J; bases not matched to a gene: 6. The germline V gene has CDR1 MNHEY and CDR2 SVGAGI.

J is TRBJ2-5 and V is TRBV15, with D possibly being TRBD1 (6 bases). V was cut by 0 bases and J by 4 bases, with 6 bases left in between. Per the germline V gene, CDR1 is LNHNV and CDR2 is YYDKDF (reference sequence). This CDR3 is built from 13 residues. CDR3 protein: CATSRDRGETQYF. DNA of the CDR3: TGTGCCACCAGCAGAGACAGGGGAGAGACCCAGTACTTC.

The J gene is TRBJ1-5, the V gene TRBV10-3; 8 bases fit TRBD1. V gave up 3 bases and J gave up 5 bases; unmatched junction bases: 6. Per germline, CDR1 ENHRY and CDR2 SYGVKD. The CDR3 loop spans 15 amino acids. CDR3 loop: CAISDIGTGDQPQHF. The CDR3, as DNA: TGTGCCATCAGTGACATCGGGACAGGAGATCAGCCCCAGCATTTT.

This rearrangement joins TRBV5-5 to TRBJ1-3, with no clear D. The germline CDR1 and CDR2 sequences are SGHKS and YYEKEE (reference sequence). The CDR3 contains 15 residues. Trimming left V 0 bases short and J 4 bases short, with 11 bases between. The CDR3: CASSLGVLEGNTIYF. CDR3 sequence (DNA): TGTGCCAGCAGCTTGGGAGTATTGGAAGGAAACACCATATATTTT.

This chain joins TRBV5-1 and TRBJ2-1; tentative D call: TRBD1 (6 bases). This CDR3 has 12 residues. Germline values: CDR1 SGHRS, CDR2 YFSETQ. V lost 4 bases and J lost 7, with 9 bases in between. CDR3 sequence: CASSTGQNEQFF. The DNA for the CDR3 is TGCGCCAGCAGCACCGGACAGAATGAGCAGTTCTTC.

This sequence joins TRBV5-1 and TRBJ1-6; D gene uncertain. The CDR3 consists of 15 residues. Per the germline V gene, CDR1 is SGHRS and CDR2 is YFSETQ. Trimming pared 1 base from V and 5 bases from J, leaving 10 bases between. The CDR3 reads CASSLYPGDNSPLHF. In nucleotides, the CDR3 is TGCGCCAGCAGCTTGTACCCCGGGGATAATTCACCCCTCCACTTT.

The chain couples TRBV9 to TRBJ2-7; tentatively, D is TRBD1 (6 bases). Trimming removed 4 bases from V and 3 bases from J, with 14 bases in between. CDR3 length: 14 amino acids. Germline values: CDR1 SGDLS, CDR2 YYNGEE. CDR3 amino acids: CASSSRGGFYEQYF. DNA of the CDR3: TGTGCCAGCAGCTCCCGAGGGGGTTTCTACGAGCAGTACTTC.

The genes are TRBV7-2 and TRBJ1-6; no reliable D call. V was cut by 1 base and J by 4 bases, with 11 bases left in between. The CDR3 has 16 amino acids. Per germline, CDR1 SGHTA and CDR2 FQGNSA. CDR3 DNA: TGTGCCAGCAGCTTAGGGGTAGCTTTTTATAATTCACCCCTCCACTTT. It is translated as CASSLGVAFYNSPLHF. Drawing the rest from reference TRBV7-2 and TRBJ1-6, the complete variable domain is GAGVSQSPSNKVTEKGKDVELRCDPISGHTALYWYRQSLGQGLEFLIYFQGNSAPDKSGLPSDRFSAERTGGSVSTLTIQRTQQEDSAVYLCASSLGVAFYNSPLHFGNGTRLTVT.

As DNA, the CDR3 is TGTGCCAGCAGCTTCAGTGGCGGGGAGCTGTTTTTT. Protein sequence: CASSFSGGELFF. This chain links TRBV3-1 (or the pseudogene TRBV3-2) with TRBJ2-2, with unresolved D. The V and J ends lost 5 bases and 7 bases respectively, with 8 bases between them. Germline CDR1 reads LGHDT; CDR2 reads YNNKEL (reference sequence). The CDR3 totals 12 residues.

The chain has TRBV15 and TRBJ1-1; D might be TRBD1 (5 bases). Germline V gene sequence: CDR1 LNHNV, CDR2 YYDKDF (reference sequence). The CDR3 runs 14 residues. V lost 0 bases and J 7 bases, leaving 12 bases between the germline ends. CDR3 DNA: TGTGCCACCAGCAGAGATAGGGACTTTGGTGAAGCTTTCTTT. Amino acid sequence: CATSRDRDFGEAFF.

This sequence joins TRBV6-5 and TRBJ2-3, with 7 bases fitting TRBD2. The CDR3 has 13 amino acids. The V gene's germline CDR1 is MNHEY and CDR2 SVGAGI. J was trimmed by 5 bases and V by 10 bases; bases with no gene match: 9. CDR3 region: CAIGGTDQDTQYF. The CDR3, as DNA: TGTGCCATCGGGGGGACGGACCAAGATACGCAGTATTTT.

This clone was found once. CDR3 sequence reads: CASGRQGGGEAFF. Here the CDR3 DNA reads TGTGCCAGCGGTCGACAGGGTGGTGGTGAAGCTTTCTTT. J is TRBJ1-1 and V is TRBV3-1 (or the pseudogene TRBV3-2); 7 bases fit TRBD1. The CDR3 consists of 13 residues. Germline-derived CDR1 and CDR2 are LGHDT and YNNKEL (reference sequence). The V gene end was trimmed by 8 bases and the J gene end by 7 bases; junction bases not matched to a gene: 10.

The rearrangement joins TRBV7-9 to TRBJ2-2; TRBD1 might be the D (6 bases). The CDR3 has 14 residues. V gave up 3 bases and J gave up 5 bases, with 10 bases separating them. Looked up from germline, CDR1 is SEHNR and CDR2 is FQNEAQ (reference sequence). CDR3 amino acids: CASSFGQYTGELFF. CDR3 nucleotides: TGTGCCAGCAGCTTCGGACAGTATACCGGGGAGCTGTTTTTT.

DNA for the CDR3: TGTGCCAGCAGTTTTGGGGCAGGGGCGGGGGAGACCCAGTACTTC. It codes for CASSFGAGAGETQYF. The gene calls are TRBV27 and TRBJ2-5; D tentatively reads TRBD1 or TRBD2 (6 bases each). The germline gives CDR1 MNHEY, CDR2 SMNVEV (reference sequence). V lost 3 bases and J lost 5, with 16 bases in between. This CDR3 contains 15 residues.

This chain uses TRBV18 with TRBJ1-6; the D gene is possibly TRBD1 (6 bases). V lost 3 bases and J lost 8, with 17 bases in between. Looked up from germline, CDR1 is KGHSH and CDR2 is LQKENI. This CDR3 is 16 amino acids long. The CDR3 is CASSPTWDITDSPLHF. The CDR3 region has the DNA TGTGCCAGCTCACCCACCTGGGACATTACTGATTCACCCCTCCACTTT.

This sequence joins TRBV28 and TRBJ1-6; D uncertain. The V end lost 10 bases, the J end lost 0 bases, and 13 bases lay between the germline ends. This CDR3 has 15 residues. Germline V lookup: CDR1 MDHEN, CDR2 SYDVKM. In DNA, the CDR3 is TGTGCCACCTACTCTATGAGCTCCTATAATTCACCCCTCCACTTT. Translation gives CATYSMSSYNSPLHF.

The chain couples TRBV4-2 to TRBJ2-4; 12 bases agree with TRBD2. Germline loops: CDR1 LGHNA, CDR2 YNFKEQ. This CDR3 spans 18 amino acids. J lost 6 bases, V lost 0 bases, and 9 bases had no gene match. The CDR3 reads CASSQDLTSGGRVNIQYF. The CDR3 DNA follows: TGTGCCAGCAGCCAAGACCTTACTAGCGGGGGGCGAGTAAACATTCAGTACTTC.

For this clone: This CDR3 is also generated by other DNA sequences in the sample. The chain couples TRBV2 to TRBJ2-3; D is unclear. Trimming removed 8 bases at V and 2 bases at J, with 2 bases between. CDR3 size: 10 residues. Germline values: CDR1 SNHLY, CDR2 FYNNEI. The CDR3 spells CASSTDTQYF. CDR3 coding DNA: TGTGCCAGCTCCACAGATACGCAGTATTTT. The full variable domain, with the rest looked up from reference TRBV2 and TRBJ2-3, is EPEVTQTPSHQVTQMGQEVILRCVPISNHLYFYWYRQILGQKVEFLVSFYNNEISEKSEIFDDQFSVERPDGSNFTLKIRSTKLEDSAMYFCASSTDTQYFGPGTRLTVL.

There are a few counts of this clone. V and J are TRBV20-1 and TRBJ2-5; the D is unclear. This CDR3 contains 11 residues. The germline V and J ends were trimmed by 5 bases and 4 bases, with 8 bases remaining between them. Looked up from germline, CDR1 is DFQATT and CDR2 is SNEGSKA (reference sequence). CDR3 region: CSAWWSETQYF. The CDR3 DNA sequence: TGCAGTGCTTGGTGGTCAGAGACCCAGTACTTC.

This clone was detected only once. V gene TRBV6-6 combines with J gene TRBJ1-2; D not resolved. The germline gives CDR1 MNHNY, CDR2 SVGAGI (reference sequence). The CDR3 consists of 14 residues. V dropped 6 bases and J dropped 2 bases, with 13 bases sitting between them. The CDR3 region is CASRLTQDNYGYTF. The DNA of the CDR3 is TGTGCCAGCAGGCTAACACAAGACAACTATGGCTACACCTTC.

The rearrangement uses TRBV5-4 and TRBJ2-1; weak D call: TRBD1 (6 bases). The CDR3 is 14 residues long. In germline, CDR1 is SGHNT, CDR2 YYREEE (reference sequence). Trimming removed 2 bases at V and 8 bases at J, with 14 bases between. The CDR3 spells CASSFTQGNHEQFF. The CDR3 coding sequence is TGTGCCAGCAGCTTTACACAGGGAAACCATGAGCAGTTCTTC.

The table lists this clone with a few counts. The chain has TRBV25-1 and TRBJ2-7; the D gene is possibly TRBD1 (6 bases). The CDR3 covers 11 residues. V lost 9 bases and J lost 5, with 11 bases in between. CDR1 and CDR2 (germline): MGHDK, SYGVNS. CDR3: CASLQGHEQYF. The CDR3 region has the DNA TGTGCCAGTCTACAGGGCCACGAGCAGTACTTC.

This chain uses TRBV4-1 with TRBJ2-2; weak D call: TRBD2 (6 bases). This CDR3 region has 20 residues. The germline V and J ends were trimmed by 0 bases and 3 bases, with 23 bases remaining between them. Germline V gene data show CDR1 as MGHRA and CDR2 as YSYEKL. Here the CDR3 DNA reads TGCGCCAGCAGCCAAGATAGGCTAGCGAGGACCCATACTCACACCGGGGAGCTGTTTTTT. Its translation: CASSQDRLARTHTHTGELFF.

The genes are TRBV2 and TRBJ1-5, with TRBD1 as a possible D gene (6 bases). Trimming took off 4 bases at V and 7 bases at J, with 23 bases between the two ends. CDR1 SNHLY and CDR2 FYNNEI come from the germline V gene. The CDR3 has 17 residues. In DNA, the CDR3 is TGTGCCAGCAGTGTAAGATTATCGGGGGGCGCGGCGCAGCCCCAGCATTTT. Its protein product is CASSVRLSGGAAQPQHF.

The genes are TRBV18 and TRBJ2-5, with 8 bases identical to TRBD1. The V gene's germline CDR1 is KGHSH and CDR2 LQKENI. The V segment lost 6 bases and the J segment 7 bases; nucleotides outside the gene matches: 7. There are 13 residues in the CDR3. The CDR3 sequence: CASSLGQEGTQYF. The CDR3 DNA is TGTGCCAGCTCGCTGGGACAGGAGGGGACCCAGTACTTC.

The CDR3 loop reads CASSINGGSEAFF. CDR3 nucleotides: TGTGCCAGTAGTATAAATGGGGGATCTGAAGCTTTCTTT. The J gene is TRBJ1-1, the V gene TRBV19; weak D call: TRBD1 (5 bases). The CDR3 loop spans 13 amino acids. Germline V lookup: CDR1 LNHDA, CDR2 SQIVND (reference sequence). V dropped 2 bases and J dropped 6 bases, with 10 bases sitting between them.

This rearrangement joins TRBV19 to TRBJ2-2; D not certain. Germline V gene data show CDR1 as LNHDA and CDR2 as SQIVND (reference sequence). This CDR3 has 12 residues. The ends were cut back, 3 bases at V and 2 bases at J, with 1 base in the middle. The CDR3 region is CASSINTGELFF. The CDR3 nucleotides read TGTGCCAGTAGTATCAACACCGGGGAGCTGTTTTTT. The entire variable domain, with the rest obtained from reference TRBV19 and TRBJ2-2, is as follows: DGGITQSPKYLFRKEGQNVTLSCEQNLNHDAMYWYRQDPGQGLRLIYYSQIVNDFQKGDIAEGYSVSREKKESFPLTVTSAQKNPTAFYLCASSINTGELFFGEGSRLTVL.

The chain links TRBV19 to TRBJ2-3; TRBD2 matches at 9 bases. The germline V gene encodes CDR1 LNHDA and CDR2 SQIVND (reference sequence). The CDR3 loop spans 16 amino acids. Trimming at V came to 5 bases and at J to 2 bases, leaving 8 bases not matched to a gene. This chain's CDR3 is CASSAGTSQFTDTQYF. CDR3 DNA: TGTGCCAGTAGTGCCGGGACTAGCCAATTCACAGATACGCAGTATTTT.

The chain is built from TRBV5-1 and TRBJ1-2; no clear D. V shed 0 bases and J shed 2 bases, with 11 bases lying between them. The germline V gene has CDR1 SGHRS and CDR2 YFSETQ. This CDR3 spans 15 amino acids. The CDR3 bases are TGCGCCAGCAGCTTGGGCCAGGAGCCCAACTATGGCTACACCTTC. Protein product: CASSLGQEPNYGYTF.

The V gene is TRBV12-3 or TRBV12-4, the J gene TRBJ1-1; D is unclear. The CDR3 contains 13 residues. V was cut by 5 bases and J by 1 base, with 8 bases left in between. This CDR3 is CASSVDWNTEAFF. In DNA form, the CDR3 reads TGTGCCAGCAGTGTGGACTGGAACACTGAAGCTTTCTTT.

V and J are TRBV11-3 and TRBJ2-1, with 9 nucleotides matching TRBD1. V trimming: 3 bases; J trimming: 10 bases; junction bases outside the gene matches: 7. The length of the CDR3 is 14 residues. Germline CDR1 SGHNT, CDR2 YENEEA. The CDR3 loop reads CASSLPNTGGEQFF. In nucleotides, the CDR3 is TGTGCCAGCAGCTTGCCTAACACAGGGGGCGAGCAGTTCTTC.

V and J are TRBV30 and TRBJ1-2; D remains ambiguous. Germline loops: CDR1 GTSNPN, CDR2 SVGIG (reference sequence). The CDR3 sequence is 13 residues long. V lost 4 bases, J lost 4 bases, and 13 bases lay in between. The CDR3 here is CAWNTGFGYGYTF. CDR3 nucleotide sequence: TGTGCCTGGAATACGGGGTTCGGCTATGGCTACACCTTC.